This passage covers 15 T cell receptor beta chains from one sample sequenced in a study of T cells in Graves' hyperthyroidism and ophthalmopathy. TCR beta CDR3 region amplification was performed from RNA transcripts. The HTBI primer set was used in a first-round RT-PCR of the TCR CDR3. TCRdb re-derived calls from the multiplex PCR reads in MiXCR, one entry per CDR3 protein. The sample carries 350,000 to 450,000 distinct CDR3 sequences, about a sixth recorded once. The sample taken for sequencing was blood. These receptors were taken from a woman aged 25 to 39 with Graves' hyperthyroidism that later progressed to Graves' ophthalmopathy.

The chain uses TRBV7-2 and TRBJ2-2; no clear D. The CDR3 covers 15 residues. V was pared by 1 base and J by 7 bases, with 13 bases between. Germline CDR1 is SGHTA and CDR2 is FQGNSA. CDR3 loop: CASSLVTRPSGELFF. CDR3 sequence (DNA): TGTGCCAGCAGCTTAGTCACCAGGCCGAGCGGGGAGCTGTTTTTT. Looking up the rest from reference TRBV7-2 and TRBJ2-2 gives the full variable domain: GAGVSQSPSNKVTEKGKDVELRCDPISGHTALYWYRQSLGQGLEFLIYFQGNSAPDKSGLPSDRFSAERTGGSVSTLTIQRTQQEDSAVYLCASSLVTRPSGELFFGEGSRLTVL.

Only a few counts were recorded for this clonotype. The chain couples TRBV29-1 to TRBJ2-3; 7 bases align to TRBD1. Germline V gene lookup returns CDR1 SQVTM and CDR2 ANQGSEA. V shed 5 bases and J 4 bases; nucleotides not matched to a gene: 6. This CDR3 is built from 13 residues. The CDR3 loop is CSVWGQGADTQYF. The CDR3 nucleotides read TGCAGCGTTTGGGGGCAGGGGGCAGATACGCAGTATTTT.

The V gene is TRBV20-1, the J gene TRBJ2-7, with TRBD2 identical over 7 bases. CDR3 size: 14 residues. V was clipped by 0 bases and J by 2 bases; unmatched bases: 4. CDR1 DFQATT and CDR2 SNEGSKA come from the germline V gene (reference sequence). This CDR3 reads CSARDLGGTYEQYF. CDR3 coding DNA: TGCAGTGCTAGAGATCTGGGAGGGACCTACGAGCAGTACTTC.

This clonotype occurred many times. V is TRBV6-1 and J is TRBJ2-3; D not resolved. The V and J ends lost 6 bases and 3 bases respectively, with 10 bases between them. This CDR3 is built from 13 residues. Looked up from germline, CDR1 is MNHNS and CDR2 is SASEGT. The CDR3 reads CASSHKGTDTQYF. For the CDR3, the DNA is TGTGCCAGCAGCCATAAGGGTACAGATACGCAGTATTTT.

Ten or more counts support this clonotype. The V call is TRBV25-1, the J call TRBJ2-3, with D maybe TRBD2 (5 bases). The CDR3 spans 15 residues. Trimming left V 7 bases short and J 2 bases short, with 16 bases between. Looked up from germline, CDR1 is MGHDK and CDR2 is SYGVNS. CDR3 residues: CASNPPGIYTDTQYF. Written as DNA, the CDR3 is TGTGCCAGCAACCCGCCCGGGATATACACAGATACGCAGTATTTT. Looking up the rest from reference TRBV25-1 and TRBJ2-3 gives the full variable domain: EADIYQTPRYLVIGTGKKITLECSQTMGHDKMYWYQQDPGMELHLIHYSYGVNSTEKGDLSSESTVSRIRTEHFPLTLESARPSHTSQYLCASNPPGIYTDTQYFGPGTRLTVL.

The chain carries TRBV7-3 and TRBJ2-5, with D unresolved. CDR3 length equals 12 residues. The V and J ends lost 6 bases and 5 bases respectively, with 10 bases between them. Germline loops: CDR1 SGHTA, CDR2 FQGTGA. CDR3 region: CASRSGLETQYF. Here the CDR3 DNA reads TGTGCCAGCAGATCAGGTTTGGAGACCCAGTACTTC.

In this sample, this clonotype turned up many times. This chain joins TRBV5-1 and TRBJ1-2; 9 positions match TRBD1. The V segment lost 2 bases and the J segment 2 bases; nucleotides outside the gene matches: 1. CDR1 and CDR2 from the germline V gene are SGHRS and YFSETQ. CDR3 length: 14 amino acids. The CDR3 is CASSFGTGNYGYTF. As DNA, the CDR3 is TGCGCCAGCAGCTTCGGGACAGGGAACTATGGCTACACCTTC.

This clonotype was observed many times. The gene calls are TRBV30 and TRBJ2-5, with 8 bases aligning to TRBD2. Losses at the gene ends were 2 bases for V and 9 bases for J; bases not matched to a gene: 11. CDR3 length equals 14 residues. From germline, CDR1 is GTSNPN and CDR2 SVGIG (reference sequence). Here the CDR3 DNA reads TGTGCCTGGAGTATAGCGGGATATGTTCCCCCCCAGTACTTC. This translates into CAWSIAGYVPPQYF.

Many counts were recorded for this clonotype. The V gene is TRBV6-1, the J gene TRBJ2-2; TRBD2 aligns across 7 bases. Germline CDR1 is MNHNS and CDR2 is SASEGT. This CDR3 contains 16 residues. V lost 0 bases to trimming and J lost 7 bases; unmatched junction nucleotides: 8. CDR3: CASSEAGGVRGGELFF. The CDR3 DNA is TGTGCCAGCAGTGAAGCGGGAGGGGTTAGAGGCGGGGAGCTGTTTTTT.

This clonotype was seen at least ten times. The chain has TRBV18 and TRBJ2-2, with D perhaps matching TRBD2 (5 bases). V gave up 6 bases and J gave up 5 bases, with 10 bases separating them. The germline V gene has CDR1 KGHSH and CDR2 LQKENI. The CDR3 totals 13 residues. CDR3 nucleotides: TGTGCCAGCTCGTCGACGGGGACCGGGGAGCTGTTTTTT. Translating it yields CASSSTGTGELFF. Complete variable domain (other parts from reference TRBV18 and TRBJ2-2): NAGVMQNPRHLVRRRGQEARLRCSPMKGHSHVYWYRQLPEEGLKFMVYLQKENIIDESGMPKERFSAEFPKEGPSILRIQQVVRGDSAAYFCASSSTGTGELFFGEGSRLTVL.

The rearrangement links TRBV29-1 to TRBJ1-1, with a tentative D call TRBD1 (5 bases). CDR1 is SQVTM and CDR2 is ANQGSEA in the germline V gene. The CDR3 sequence is 14 residues long. V shed 7 bases and J shed 1 base, with 16 bases lying between them. CDR3 DNA sequence: TGCAGCGCTTCTAGGGGACGGGCGAACACTGAAGCTTTCTTT. The encoded protein is CSASRGRANTEAFF.

This clonotype was recorded at least ten times. The chain combines TRBV19 with TRBJ1-1; D is ambiguous. CDR3 length equals 16 residues. In germline, CDR1 is LNHDA, CDR2 SQIVND (reference sequence). V lost 0 bases and J 4 bases, leaving 15 bases between the germline ends. CDR3 region: CASSIDRTPQGTEAFF. The CDR3 DNA is TGTGCCAGTAGTATAGATCGGACTCCCCAAGGCACTGAAGCTTTCTTT.

This clonotype was counted only a few times. This chain links TRBV5-1 with TRBJ2-2, with D perhaps assigned TRBD1 or TRBD2 (6 bases each). CDR3 length: 16 amino acids. The V and J ends lost 2 bases and 4 bases respectively, with 15 bases between them. Germline-derived CDR1 and CDR2 are SGHRS and YFSETQ. CDR3 residues: CASSLRERGGTGELFF. The CDR3 nucleotides read TGCGCCAGCAGCTTACGGGAGCGAGGGGGCACCGGGGAGCTGTTTTTT. The full variable domain, rest sourced from reference TRBV5-1 and TRBJ2-2, is KAGVTQTPRYLIKTRGQQVTLSCSPISGHRSVSWYQQTPGQGLQFLFEYFSETQRNKGNFPGRFSGRQFSNSRSEMNVSTLELGDSALYLCASSLRERGGTGELFFGEGSRLTVL.

The chain uses TRBV27 and TRBJ2-1; D uncertain. This CDR3 contains 16 residues. The V end lost 6 bases, the J end lost 3 bases, and 18 bases lay between the germline ends. The germline gives CDR1 MNHEY, CDR2 SMNVEV (reference sequence). CDR3 in DNA: TGTGCCAGCAGACAAAGGGTCCTATCCAACTACAATGAGCAGTTCTTC. Translating gives CASRQRVLSNYNEQFF.

The J gene is TRBJ1-5, the V gene TRBV27; 9 nucleotides line up with TRBD1. The trim removed 10 bases at V and 7 bases at J, leaving 14 bases unmatched. Germline CDR1 and CDR2: MNHEY and SMNVEV (reference sequence). The CDR3 contains 15 residues. CDR3 DNA sequence: TGTGCCACCAGCCACTCCGGGACAGGGAGACAGCCCCAGCATTTT. Translation: CATSHSGTGRQPQHF.